One sample yielded the 25 T cell receptor beta chains listed below, sequenced in a study of PD-1 blockade in classical Hodgkin lymphoma. Sequencing used immunoSEQ multiplex PCR; TCRdb keeps in-frame clones, though not all of them. The sample carries 15,000 to 20,000 clones, about 65% recorded once. The time point is: cycle 4 day 1 (C4D1), after 5 to 7 weeks of nivolumab. Autologous stem cell transplantation was followed by relapse in every patient, and brentuximab vedotin exposure varied. This sample comprised peripheral blood mononuclear cells (PBMCs), obtained before the fourth cycle of nivolumab. The receptors shown here come from a human donor with classical Hodgkin lymphoma.

This clone was counted once. The chain combines TRBV18 with TRBJ2-3, with D hard to call. Germline V lookup: CDR1 KGHSH, CDR2 LQKENI. Trimming took 3 bases from V and 3 from J, leaving 19 bases between them. This CDR3 contains 17 residues. The CDR3 here is CASSPAASLGKTDTQYF. In nucleotides, the CDR3 is TGTGCCAGCTCACCCGCAGCGAGTCTTGGAAAAACAGATACGCAGTATTTT. The full variable domain, its missing parts supplied by reference TRBV18 and TRBJ2-3, is NAGVMQNPRHLVRRRGQEARLRCSPMKGHSHVYWYRQLPEEGLKFMVYLQKENIIDESGMPKERFSAEFPKEGPSILRIQQVVRGDSAAYFCASSPAASLGKTDTQYFGPGTRLTVL.

This clone was observed a few times. This chain links TRBV10-3 with TRBJ2-1, with TRBD2 matching 8 bases. The CDR3 sequence is 16 residues long. Trimming took 3 bases from V and 3 from J; bases not matched to a gene: 7. Germline V gene data show CDR1 as ENHRY and CDR2 as SYGVKD. CDR3 in amino acids: CAISDSLAANYNEQFF. The CDR3 DNA reads as TGTGCCATCAGTGACTCACTAGCGGCAAACTACAATGAGCAGTTCTTC.

This chain uses TRBV5-6 with TRBJ2-1; D is tentatively TRBD1 or TRBD2 (5 bases each). CDR3 length: 15 amino acids. Trimming removed 4 bases from V and 7 bases from J, with 18 bases in between. CDR1 is SGHDT and CDR2 is YYEEEE in the germline V gene. The CDR3 region is CASSPGTELWNEQFF. In DNA, the CDR3 is TGTGCCAGCAGCCCCGGGACGGAATTGTGGAATGAGCAGTTCTTC.

The rearrangement links TRBV10-3 to TRBJ2-7; D might be TRBD1 or TRBD2, each matching 5 bases. Deletions cut 9 bases from V and 0 bases from J, with 12 bases between. Germline lookup yields CDR1 ENHRY and CDR2 SYGVKD. CDR3 length: 13 residues. This CDR3 reads CAIGTPSSYEQYF. CDR3 sequence (DNA): TGTGCCATAGGGACCCCAAGCTCCTACGAGCAGTACTTC.

This clone appeared once. The rearrangement links TRBV7-2 to TRBJ2-3, with 8 bases matching TRBD1. Germline CDR1 and CDR2: SGHTA and FQGNSA. V trimming: 1 base; J trimming: 3 bases; junction bases outside the gene matches: 3. There are 15 residues in the CDR3. CDR3 coding DNA: TGTGCCAGCAGCTTAGGACAGGGGTGGACAGATACGCAGTATTTT. Translating gives CASSLGQGWTDTQYF.

This clone is labeled as medium-sized. This chain joins TRBV4-2 and TRBJ2-4; TRBD1 matches at 7 bases. The CDR3 contains 14 residues. CDR1 and CDR2 (germline): LGHNA, YNFKEQ. V lost 1 base and J lost 5; bases outside the gene matches: 2. The CDR3 spells CASSQGDRENIQYF. The CDR3 DNA is TGTGCCAGCAGCCAAGGGGACAGAGAAAACATTCAGTACTTC.

The chain employs TRBV29-1 and TRBJ2-1; D ambiguous. The V end lost 4 bases, the J end lost 6 bases, and 10 bases lay between the germline ends. Germline-derived CDR1 and CDR2 are SQVTM and ANQGSEA. This CDR3 is 12 amino acids long. The CDR3 sequence: CSVGRPFNEQFF. Written as DNA, the CDR3 is TGCAGCGTTGGGCGTCCATTCAATGAGCAGTTCTTC.

In its sample, this clone was seen a few times. This rearrangement joins TRBV7-9 to TRBJ1-1; the D is unclear. V was clipped by 1 base and J by 2 bases, with 8 bases between them. The CDR3 runs to 14 residues. Germline V gene lookup returns CDR1 SEHNR and CDR2 FQNEAQ (reference sequence). The CDR3: CASSLERVNTEAFF. CDR3 DNA sequence: TGTGCCAGCAGCTTAGAGAGGGTTAACACTGAAGCTTTCTTT.

The chain carries TRBV19 and TRBJ2-5, with D unresolved. CDR3 length equals 12 residues. V was trimmed by 2 bases and J by 4 bases, leaving 5 bases between them. Germline CDR1 and CDR2: LNHDA and SQIVND (reference sequence). CDR3 loop: CASSITGETQYF. Written as DNA, the CDR3 is TGTGCCAGTAGTATAACCGGAGAGACCCAGTACTTC.

The CDR3 loop reads CASSLGDPGQVRGYTF. Here the CDR3 DNA reads TGTGCCAGCAGTTTGGGGGATCCGGGACAGGTGCGAGGCTACACCTTC. The chain combines TRBV28 with TRBJ1-2; 8 bases agree with TRBD1. There are 16 residues in the CDR3. The junction had 14 bases not matched to a gene; V was cut back by 3 bases and J by 8 bases. Germline CDR1 reads MDHEN; CDR2 reads SYDVKM.

The V and J genes are TRBV30 and TRBJ2-1; TRBD2 aligns across 9 bases. After removal of 2 bases from V and 8 bases from J, the junction contained 7 bases not matched to a gene. The germline V gene encodes CDR1 GTSNPN and CDR2 SVGIG (reference sequence). The CDR3 is 14 residues long. CDR3 sequence reads: CAWSFSGRNDEQFF. As DNA, the CDR3 is TGTGCCTGGAGTTTCAGCGGGAGGAACGATGAGCAGTTCTTC.

This chain links TRBV6-1 with TRBJ1-5; weak D call: TRBD1 (6 bases). Germline loops: CDR1 MNHNS, CDR2 SASEGT. The CDR3 extends over 15 amino acids. The germline V and J ends were trimmed by 5 bases and 1 base, with 12 bases remaining between them. The CDR3 spells CASSRDKGSNQPQHF. Written as DNA, the CDR3 is TGTGCCAGCAGTAGGGACAAGGGGAGCAATCAGCCCCAGCATTTT.

This chain uses TRBV27 with TRBJ2-1, with D maybe TRBD1 (6 bases). V lost 7 bases and J 4 bases, leaving 17 bases between the germline ends. Germline CDR1 reads MNHEY; CDR2 reads SMNVEV (reference sequence). This CDR3 contains 15 residues. CDR3 nucleotides: TGTGCCAGCAATGAGTACAGGGATAGTTACAATGAGCAGTTCTTC. Protein sequence: CASNEYRDSYNEQFF.

This clone was picked up one time. The chain links TRBV27 to TRBJ2-7, with 7 nucleotides matching TRBD1. Trimming at V came to 5 bases and at J to 7 bases, leaving 5 bases not matched to a gene. Germline V gene sequence: CDR1 MNHEY, CDR2 SMNVEV (reference sequence). There are 12 residues in the CDR3. The DNA of the CDR3 is TGTGCCAGCAGTCGCCCGGGACAGGAGCAGTACTTC. It is translated as CASSRPGQEQYF.

This clone has just a few counts. The chain couples TRBV14 to TRBJ1-1; 10 bases fit TRBD1. Germline trimming cut 4 bases from V and 3 bases from J; bases unmatched to any gene: 5. The CDR3 runs to 15 residues. Germline loops: CDR1 SGHDN, CDR2 FVKESK. The CDR3 spells CASSLGQGVYTEAFF. CDR3 nucleotides: TGTGCCAGCAGCCTCGGACAGGGGGTATACACTGAAGCTTTCTTT.

This chain joins TRBV28 and TRBJ2-7; 11 nucleotides agree with TRBD1. The V gene's germline CDR1 is MDHEN and CDR2 SYDVKM. Germline trimming cut 3 bases from V and 6 bases from J; bases unmatched to any gene: 4. The CDR3 runs to 14 residues. The CDR3, as DNA: TGTGCCAGCAGTTTCGGGACAGGGGGAATCGAGCAGTACTTC. It specifies CASSFGTGGIEQYF.

This clone has only a few counts. The chain combines TRBV5-4 with TRBJ2-3; D is uncertain. CDR3 length: 14 residues. From germline, CDR1 is SGHNT and CDR2 YYREEE (reference sequence). The V and J ends lost 0 bases and 0 bases respectively, with 5 bases between them. The CDR3 DNA is TGTGCCAGCAGCTTGGACTTAAGCACAGATACGCAGTATTTT. This translates into CASSLDLSTDTQYF.

This rearrangement joins TRBV29-1 to TRBJ2-7, with 16 bases identical to TRBD2. The germline CDR1 and CDR2 sequences are SQVTM and ANQGSEA. Germline trimming cut 5 bases from V and 5 bases from J; bases unmatched to any gene: 12. CDR3 length: 17 amino acids. CDR3 loop: CSVKMGLAGGSLDEQYF. CDR3 sequence (DNA): TGCAGCGTTAAGATGGGACTAGCGGGAGGGTCACTCGACGAGCAGTACTTC.

In its sample, this clone was seen once. The gene calls are TRBV29-1 and TRBJ2-1; D call uncertain. There are 15 residues in the CDR3. Between the trimmed V and J ends, which lost 3 bases and 1 base, there was a span of 13 bases. Germline V gives CDR1 SQVTM, CDR2 ANQGSEA. CDR3 bases: TGCAGCGTTGAGGGTTATGGGGTTTCCTACAATGAGCAGTTCTTC. It is translated as CSVEGYGVSYNEQFF.

V is TRBV6-5 and J is TRBJ1-1; tentative D call: TRBD1 (6 bases). The CDR3 is made up of 14 amino acids. CDR1 MNHEY and CDR2 SVGAGI come from the germline V gene. V lost 11 bases to trimming and J lost 4 bases, with 20 bases between them. The chain's CDR3 is CACVRGPFGTEAFF. The CDR3, as DNA: TGTGCCTGCGTGCGGGGGCCTTTTGGCACTGAAGCTTTCTTT.

This chain uses TRBV19 with TRBJ1-5, with a weak D call TRBD1 (5 bases). The ends were cut back, 7 bases at V and 0 bases at J, with 16 bases in the middle. Germline V gives CDR1 LNHDA, CDR2 SQIVND (reference sequence). The CDR3 runs 16 residues. Here the CDR3 reads CASTLGVQLSNQPQHF. CDR3 in DNA: TGTGCCAGTACCCTAGGGGTCCAACTTAGCAATCAGCCCCAGCATTTT.

This clone was detected a few times. The gene calls are TRBV27 and TRBJ2-3, with D uncertain. Germline CDR1 is MNHEY and CDR2 is SMNVEV (reference sequence). The ends were cut back, 3 bases at V and 4 bases at J, with 11 bases in the middle. The CDR3 totals 14 residues. CDR3 DNA sequence: TGTGCCAGCAGTTTCCTGTCCCGACCAGATACGCAGTATTTT. Translating gives CASSFLSRPDTQYF.

Within the sample, this clone is medium-sized (0.01 to 0.1%). The chain uses TRBV9 and TRBJ2-7; D unresolved. This CDR3 is built from 15 residues. Germline V lookup: CDR1 SGDLS, CDR2 YYNGEE. Trimming shortened V by 4 bases and J by 2 bases, and 16 bases separated the two germline ends. DNA of the CDR3: TGTGCCAGCAGCCCATTTGAAAGCACCCCCTACGAGCAGTACTTC. Protein product: CASSPFESTPYEQYF.

The J gene is TRBJ2-1, the V gene TRBV4-1, with no clear D. Germline CDR1 is MGHRA and CDR2 is YSYEKL. The ends were cut back, 0 bases at V and 0 bases at J, with 12 bases in the middle. The CDR3 is 17 amino acids. The CDR3 is CASSQDWNPRSYNEQFF. The CDR3 DNA sequence: TGCGCCAGCAGCCAAGATTGGAACCCACGCTCCTACAATGAGCAGTTCTTC.

This clone came up a few times. This chain links TRBV29-1 with TRBJ2-7; 11 nucleotides line up with TRBD2. This CDR3 is built from 13 residues. Germline CDR1 reads SQVTM; CDR2 reads ANQGSEA. The V and J ends lost 6 bases and 4 bases, in that order; junction bases with no gene match: 5. The CDR3: CSVSGLAVYEQYF. CDR3 DNA: TGCAGCGTCTCGGGACTAGCGGTTTACGAGCAGTACTTC.